This TCR beta chain stems from a study of blood T cell repertoires in COVID-19. Study-level information: The study drew acute and convalescent COVID-19 samples from the United States, Italy and Spain. T cells, B-cell-depleted T cells, or PBMCs supplied cDNA or gDNA.

In the original processing: Reference gene primer amplification in the assay estimated nucleated cell counts. The method was immunoSEQ multiplex PCR; TCRdb's version includes in-frame clones alone and lacks a portion of them. The V and J calls and clone size are taken from that table; D and trimming were inferred from the DNA. In the table there are about 53,000 clones, around 83% of which are singletons. Sequenced input: peripheral blood. The sequence was collected from a man aged 65-85 years with active COVID-19.

The CDR3 DNA follows: TGCGCCAGCAGCTTGTCTGGGTCAGGGGGCTACACCTTC. Protein sequence: CASSLSGSGGYTF. The chain carries TRBV5-1 and TRBJ1-2; D might be TRBD1 (5 bases). The V gene lost 1 base and the J gene lost 8 bases, with 12 bases spanning the gap. This CDR3 contains 13 residues. From germline, CDR1 is SGHRS and CDR2 YFSETQ.